The sequence of this T cell receptor beta chain was determined in a study of blood T cells in healthy people across ages. There are a few counts of this clonotype. Trimming cost V 6 bases and J 3 bases, with 14 bases left between them. This CDR3 region has 13 residues. Per the germline V gene, CDR1 is DFQATT and CDR2 is SNEGSKA (reference sequence). With a J-beta primer mix and a sample-barcoded 5' primer, a second PCR ran 7 to 11 cycles. In TCRdb, the 5' RACE reads were re-called with MiXCR into one record per CDR3 protein. The data contain about 1.8 million distinct CDR3 sequences, around 48% of them singletons.

The sample taken for sequencing was blood. The chain employs TRBV20-1 and TRBJ1-2, with D uncertain. This receptor was taken from a woman between 40 and 55 years old in good health. The CDR3 sequence: CSARSRVDYGYTF. The CDR3 nucleotides read TGCAGTGCACGTAGTAGGGTGGACTATGGCTACACCTTC.